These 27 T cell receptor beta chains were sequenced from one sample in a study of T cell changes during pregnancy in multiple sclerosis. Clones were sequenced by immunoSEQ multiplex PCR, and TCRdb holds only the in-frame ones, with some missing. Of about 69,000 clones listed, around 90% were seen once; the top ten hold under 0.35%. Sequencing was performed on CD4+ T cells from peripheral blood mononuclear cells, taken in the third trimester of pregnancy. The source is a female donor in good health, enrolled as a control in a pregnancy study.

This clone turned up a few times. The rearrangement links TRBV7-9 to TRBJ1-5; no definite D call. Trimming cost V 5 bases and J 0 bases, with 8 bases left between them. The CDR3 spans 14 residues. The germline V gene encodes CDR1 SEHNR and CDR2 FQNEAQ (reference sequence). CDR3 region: CASSPPYSNQPQHF. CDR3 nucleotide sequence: TGTGCCAGCAGCCCCCCCTATAGCAATCAGCCCCAGCATTTT. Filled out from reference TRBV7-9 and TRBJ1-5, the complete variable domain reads DTGVSQNPRHKITKRGQNVTFRCDPISEHNRLYWYRQTLGQGPEFLTYFQNEAQLEKSRLLSDRFSAERPKGSFSTLEIQRTEQGDSAMYLCASSPPYSNQPQHFGDGTRLSIL.

DNA for the CDR3: TGTGCCAGTAGTCCTAGGGTGGCCAGGGGGCAGCGCGAGCAGTACTTC. Its translation is CASSPRVARGQREQYF. The chain is built from TRBV19 and TRBJ2-7; 8 bases are shared with TRBD1. Germline-derived CDR1 and CDR2 are LNHDA and SQIVND (reference sequence). V trimming: 5 bases; J trimming: 6 bases; junction bases outside the gene matches: 15. CDR3 length: 16 amino acids.

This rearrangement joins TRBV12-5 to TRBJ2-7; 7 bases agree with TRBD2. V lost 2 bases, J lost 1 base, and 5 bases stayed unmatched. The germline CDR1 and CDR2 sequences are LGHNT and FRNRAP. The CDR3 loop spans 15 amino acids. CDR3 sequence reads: CASGLSGGISYEQYF. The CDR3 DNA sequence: TGTGCTAGTGGTTTGTCGGGAGGTATATCCTACGAGCAGTACTTC.

This CDR3 is CASSSLAGANTQYF. CDR3 coding DNA: TGTGCCAGCAGCTCCCTAGCGGGGGCAAATACGCAGTATTTT. The V gene is TRBV7-2, the J gene TRBJ2-3; TRBD2 agrees at 10 bases. The CDR3 contains 14 residues. V shed 4 bases, J shed 7 bases, and the junction held 5 bases outside the gene matches. CDR1 is SGHTA and CDR2 is FQGNSA in the germline V gene.

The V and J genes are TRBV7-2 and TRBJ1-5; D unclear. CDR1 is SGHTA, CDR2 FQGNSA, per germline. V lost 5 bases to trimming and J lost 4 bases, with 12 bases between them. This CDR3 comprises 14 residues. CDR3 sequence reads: CASSPGGFNQPQHF. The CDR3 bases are TGTGCCAGCAGCCCTGGAGGGTTTAATCAGCCCCAGCATTTT. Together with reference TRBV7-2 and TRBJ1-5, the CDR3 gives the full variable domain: GAGVSQSPSNKVTEKGKDVELRCDPISGHTALYWYRQSLGQGLEFLIYFQGNSAPDKSGLPSDRFSAERTGGSVSTLTIQRTQQEDSAVYLCASSPGGFNQPQHFGDGTRLSIL.

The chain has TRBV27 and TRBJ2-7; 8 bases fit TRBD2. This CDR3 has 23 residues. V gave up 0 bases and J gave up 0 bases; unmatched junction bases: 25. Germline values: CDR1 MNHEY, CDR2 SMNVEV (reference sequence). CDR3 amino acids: CASSLSRGNPGLVSPGVSYEQYF. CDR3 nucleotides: TGTGCCAGCAGTTTATCGCGGGGAAATCCGGGACTAGTATCCCCCGGGGTCTCCTACGAGCAGTACTTC.

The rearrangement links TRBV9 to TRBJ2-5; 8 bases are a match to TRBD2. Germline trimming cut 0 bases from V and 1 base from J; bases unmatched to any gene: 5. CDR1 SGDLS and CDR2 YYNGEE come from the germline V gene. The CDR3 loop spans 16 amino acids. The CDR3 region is CASSVGMAGGQETQYF. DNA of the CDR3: TGTGCCAGCAGCGTAGGAATGGCGGGGGGCCAAGAGACCCAGTACTTC.

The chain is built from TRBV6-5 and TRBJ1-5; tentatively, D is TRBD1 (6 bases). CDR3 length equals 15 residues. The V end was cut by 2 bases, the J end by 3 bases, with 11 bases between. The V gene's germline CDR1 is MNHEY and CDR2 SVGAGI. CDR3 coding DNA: TGTGCCAGCAGTTACACAGGGAAACTCAATCAGCCCCAGCATTTT. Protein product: CASSYTGKLNQPQHF.

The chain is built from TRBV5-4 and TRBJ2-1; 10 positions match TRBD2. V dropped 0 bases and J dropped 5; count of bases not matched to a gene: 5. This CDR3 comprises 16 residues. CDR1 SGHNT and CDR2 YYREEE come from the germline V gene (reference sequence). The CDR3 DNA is TGTGCCAGCAGCTTGGCCTTTAGCGGGGGGCACAATGAGCAGTTCTTC. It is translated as CASSLAFSGGHNEQFF.

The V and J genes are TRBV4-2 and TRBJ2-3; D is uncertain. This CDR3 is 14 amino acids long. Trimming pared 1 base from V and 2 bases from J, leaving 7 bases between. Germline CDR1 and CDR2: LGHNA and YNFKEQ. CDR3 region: CASSQGQFTDTQYF. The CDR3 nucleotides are TGTGCCAGCAGCCAAGGCCAGTTCACAGATACGCAGTATTTT.

The CDR3 protein is CASSQDGGGGDYNEQFF. The DNA for the CDR3 is TGTGCCAGCAGCCAAGATGGGGGAGGGGGTGACTACAATGAGCAGTTCTTC. V and J are TRBV4-2 and TRBJ2-1; maybe TRBD2 (7 bases). In germline, CDR1 is LGHNA, CDR2 YNFKEQ. This CDR3 spans 17 amino acids. Trimming shortened V by 0 bases and J by 3 bases, and 15 bases separated the two germline ends.

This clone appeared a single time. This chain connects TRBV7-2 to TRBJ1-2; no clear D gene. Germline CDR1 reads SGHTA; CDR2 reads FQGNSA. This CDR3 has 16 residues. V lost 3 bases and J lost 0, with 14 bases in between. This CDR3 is CASSFSPTATNYGYTF. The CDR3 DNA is TGTGCCAGCAGCTTTAGTCCCACCGCGACTAACTATGGCTACACCTTC.

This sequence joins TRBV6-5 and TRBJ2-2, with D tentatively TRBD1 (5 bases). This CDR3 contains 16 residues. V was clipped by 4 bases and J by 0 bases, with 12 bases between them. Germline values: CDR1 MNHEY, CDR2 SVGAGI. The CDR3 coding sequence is TGTGCCAGCAGTTCCCCTTTCAGGGCGAACACCGGGGAGCTGTTTTTT. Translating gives CASSSPFRANTGELFF.

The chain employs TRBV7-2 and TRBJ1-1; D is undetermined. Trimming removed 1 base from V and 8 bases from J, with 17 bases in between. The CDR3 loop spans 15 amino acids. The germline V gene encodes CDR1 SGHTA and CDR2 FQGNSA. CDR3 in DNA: TGTGCCAGCAGCTTAGAGCCCCTCGGCGGAGCGGAAGCTTTCTTT. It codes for CASSLEPLGGAEAFF.

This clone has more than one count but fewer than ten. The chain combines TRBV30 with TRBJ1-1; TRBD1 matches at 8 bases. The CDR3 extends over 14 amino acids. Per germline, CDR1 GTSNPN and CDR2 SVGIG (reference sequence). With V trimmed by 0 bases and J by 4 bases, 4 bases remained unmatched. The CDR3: CAWSVAGGVTEAFF. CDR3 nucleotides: TGTGCCTGGAGTGTAGCAGGGGGCGTCACTGAAGCTTTCTTT.

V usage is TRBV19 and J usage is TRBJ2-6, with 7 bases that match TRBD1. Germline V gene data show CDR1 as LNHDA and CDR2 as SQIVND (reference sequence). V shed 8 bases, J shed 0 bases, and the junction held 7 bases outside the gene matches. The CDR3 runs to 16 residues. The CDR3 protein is CASEGAPSSGANVLTF. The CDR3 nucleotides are TGTGCCAGTGAGGGGGCCCCTTCCTCTGGGGCCAACGTCCTGACTTTC. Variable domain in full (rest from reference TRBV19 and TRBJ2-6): DGGITQSPKYLFRKEGQNVTLSCEQNLNHDAMYWYRQDPGQGLRLIYYSQIVNDFQKGDIAEGYSVSREKKESFPLTVTSAQKNPTAFYLCASEGAPSSGANVLTFGAGSRLTVL.

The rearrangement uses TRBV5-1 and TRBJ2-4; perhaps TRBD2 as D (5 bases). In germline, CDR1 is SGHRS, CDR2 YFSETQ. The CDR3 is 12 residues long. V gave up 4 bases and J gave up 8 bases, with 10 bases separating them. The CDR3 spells CASSGEKDIQYF. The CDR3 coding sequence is TGCGCCAGCAGCGGGGAGAAGGACATTCAGTACTTC.

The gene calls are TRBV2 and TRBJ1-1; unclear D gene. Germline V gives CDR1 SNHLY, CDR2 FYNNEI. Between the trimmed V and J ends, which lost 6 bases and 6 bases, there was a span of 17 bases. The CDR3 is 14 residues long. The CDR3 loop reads CASRPGEGQPEAFF. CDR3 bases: TGTGCCAGCAGACCCGGGGAAGGGCAACCTGAAGCTTTCTTT.

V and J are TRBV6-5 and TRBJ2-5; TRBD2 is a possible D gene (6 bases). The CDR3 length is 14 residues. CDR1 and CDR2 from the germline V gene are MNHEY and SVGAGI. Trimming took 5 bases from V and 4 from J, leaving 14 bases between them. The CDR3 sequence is CASSPGTYGETQYF. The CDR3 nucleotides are TGTGCCAGCAGTCCCGGGACTTACGGAGAGACCCAGTACTTC.

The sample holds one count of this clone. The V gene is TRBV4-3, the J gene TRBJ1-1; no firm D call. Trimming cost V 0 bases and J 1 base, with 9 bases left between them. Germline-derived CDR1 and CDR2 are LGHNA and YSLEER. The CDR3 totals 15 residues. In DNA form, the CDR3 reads TGCGCCAGCAGCCAAGAGCCAGTCAAGAACACTGAAGCTTTCTTT. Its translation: CASSQEPVKNTEAFF.

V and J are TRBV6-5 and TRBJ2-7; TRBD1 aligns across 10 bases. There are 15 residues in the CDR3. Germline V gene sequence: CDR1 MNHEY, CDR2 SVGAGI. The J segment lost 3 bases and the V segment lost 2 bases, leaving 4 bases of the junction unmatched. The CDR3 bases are TGTGCCAGCAGTTACAGGGACAGGGGCCTCTACGAGCAGTACTTC. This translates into CASSYRDRGLYEQYF.

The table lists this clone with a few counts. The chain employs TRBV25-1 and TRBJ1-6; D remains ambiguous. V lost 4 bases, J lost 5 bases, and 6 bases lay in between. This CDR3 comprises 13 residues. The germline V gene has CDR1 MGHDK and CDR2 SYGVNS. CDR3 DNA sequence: TGTGCCAGCAGTGCCCCTGATAATTCACCCCTCCACTTT. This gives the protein CASSAPDNSPLHF.

The CDR3 coding sequence is TGTGCCAGCAGTGAAGCTGGGGGGGCGAGGGTCTATGGCTACACCTTC. It codes for CASSEAGGARVYGYTF. V gene TRBV6-1 combines with J gene TRBJ1-2, with D perhaps TRBD1 (6 bases). Germline CDR1 reads MNHNS; CDR2 reads SASEGT. The V end lost 0 bases, the J end lost 4 bases, and 15 bases lay between the germline ends. The CDR3 has 16 residues.

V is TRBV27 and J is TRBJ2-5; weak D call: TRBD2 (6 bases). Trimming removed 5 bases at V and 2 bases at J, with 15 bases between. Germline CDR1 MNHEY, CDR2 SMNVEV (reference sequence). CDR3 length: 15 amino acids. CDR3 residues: CASSQMAGWQETQYF. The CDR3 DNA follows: TGTGCCAGCAGTCAGATGGCGGGGTGGCAAGAGACCCAGTACTTC.

CDR3 region: CASSPGSATNEKLFF. The CDR3 coding sequence is TGCGCCAGCAGCCCAGGGTCAGCGACTAATGAAAAACTGTTTTTT. This rearrangement joins TRBV5-1 to TRBJ1-4; D is possibly TRBD1 (5 bases). Looked up from germline, CDR1 is SGHRS and CDR2 is YFSETQ. This CDR3 has 15 amino acids. V shed 4 bases and J shed 2 bases, with 12 bases lying between them. The entire variable domain, with the rest obtained from reference TRBV5-1 and TRBJ1-4, is as follows: KAGVTQTPRYLIKTRGQQVTLSCSPISGHRSVSWYQQTPGQGLQFLFEYFSETQRNKGNFPGRFSGRQFSNSRSEMNVSTLELGDSALYLCASSPGSATNEKLFFGSGTQLSVL.

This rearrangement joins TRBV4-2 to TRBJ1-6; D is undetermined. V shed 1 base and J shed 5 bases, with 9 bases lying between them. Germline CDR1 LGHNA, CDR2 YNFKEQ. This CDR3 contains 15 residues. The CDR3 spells CASSQGAVNNSPLHF. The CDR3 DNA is TGTGCCAGCAGCCAAGGGGCTGTAAATAATTCACCCCTCCACTTT.

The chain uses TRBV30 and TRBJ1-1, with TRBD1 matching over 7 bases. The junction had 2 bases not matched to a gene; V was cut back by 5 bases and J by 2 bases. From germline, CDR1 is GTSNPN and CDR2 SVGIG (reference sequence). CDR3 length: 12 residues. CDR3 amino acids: CAWGTENTEAFF. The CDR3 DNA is TGTGCCTGGGGGACAGAAAACACTGAAGCTTTCTTT. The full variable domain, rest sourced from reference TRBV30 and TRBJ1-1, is SQTIHQWPATLVQPVGSPLSLECTVEGTSNPNLYWYRQAAGRGLQLLFYSVGIGQISSEVPQNLSASRPQDRQFILSSKKLLLSDSGFYLCAWGTENTEAFFGQGTRLTVV.